This T cell receptor (beta chain) was retrieved from a study of blood T cell repertoires in COVID-19. Across the whole study: The samples span acute and convalescent COVID-19 from the United States, Italy and Spain.

Repertoires were generated with immunoSEQ multiplex PCR, while TCRdb's copy carries only in-frame clones and drops some. The table includes 200,000 or so clones, around four fifths detected once. The V gene's germline CDR1 is SGHTA and CDR2 FQGNSA. V lost 2 bases, J lost 0 bases, and 7 bases stayed unmatched. The CDR3 contains 17 residues. The gene calls are TRBV7-2 and TRBJ2-3; 8 bases agree with TRBD2. The sequenced sample consisted of peripheral blood. The TCR originated in a man aged 25-45 years with active or convalescent COVID-19. The CDR3 region is CASSLPPLAVSTDTQYF. The DNA of the CDR3 is TGTGCCAGCAGCTTACCGCCACTAGCGGTTAGCACAGATACGCAGTATTTT.